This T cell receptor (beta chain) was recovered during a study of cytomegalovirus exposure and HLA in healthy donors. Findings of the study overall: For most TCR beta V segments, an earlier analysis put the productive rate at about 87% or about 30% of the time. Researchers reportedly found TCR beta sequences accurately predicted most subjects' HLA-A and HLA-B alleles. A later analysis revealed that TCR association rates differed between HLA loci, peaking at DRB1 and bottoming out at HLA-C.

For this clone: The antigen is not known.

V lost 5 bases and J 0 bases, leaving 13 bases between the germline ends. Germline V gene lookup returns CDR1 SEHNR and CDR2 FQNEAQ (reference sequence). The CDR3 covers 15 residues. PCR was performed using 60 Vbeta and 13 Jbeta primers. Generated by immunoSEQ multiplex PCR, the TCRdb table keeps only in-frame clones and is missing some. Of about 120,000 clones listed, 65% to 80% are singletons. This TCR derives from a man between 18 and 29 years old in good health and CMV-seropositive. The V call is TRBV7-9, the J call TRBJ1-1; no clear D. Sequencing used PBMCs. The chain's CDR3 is CASSLVSTLNTEAFF. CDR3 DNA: TGTGCCAGCAGCCTTGTAAGTACTTTGAACACTGAAGCTTTCTTT.